The 2 T cell receptor beta chains listed next were all sequenced from one sample in a study of T-cell reconstitution after alpha-beta-depleted transplantation in children. Preparation of the TCRbeta library used unique molecular identifiers. TCRdb recomputed calls from the PCR reads with MiXCR, one row per CDR3 protein. The sample shows some 310,000 distinct CDR3 sequences, around 25% of them seen only once. Specimen: PBMCs, mostly from graft donor cells, collected 180 days after TCRalphabeta/CD19-depleted stem cell transplant. The origin of the receptors is a male patient younger than 18 who had a stem cell transplant for acute lymphoblastic leukemia, so the T cells may come from the graft donor.

The rearrangement joins TRBV6-5 to TRBJ1-1; no firm D call. This CDR3 contains 16 residues. The ends were cut back, 0 bases at V and 4 bases at J, with 15 bases in the middle. Germline assignment: CDR1 MNHEY and CDR2 SVGAGI. For the CDR3, the DNA is TGTGCCAGCAGTTACTCTGGCGGTGTAGGGCGCACTGAAGCTTTCTTT. Its protein product is CASSYSGGVGRTEAFF.

This sequence joins TRBV20-1 and TRBJ1-1, with D hard to call. The CDR3 contains 13 residues. Germline lookup yields CDR1 DFQATT and CDR2 SNEGSKA (reference sequence). Trimming shortened V by 3 bases and J by 4 bases, and 12 bases separated the two germline ends. CDR3 region: CSASLYRSTEAFF. As DNA, the CDR3 is TGCAGTGCTAGCTTGTATCGGAGCACTGAAGCTTTCTTT.